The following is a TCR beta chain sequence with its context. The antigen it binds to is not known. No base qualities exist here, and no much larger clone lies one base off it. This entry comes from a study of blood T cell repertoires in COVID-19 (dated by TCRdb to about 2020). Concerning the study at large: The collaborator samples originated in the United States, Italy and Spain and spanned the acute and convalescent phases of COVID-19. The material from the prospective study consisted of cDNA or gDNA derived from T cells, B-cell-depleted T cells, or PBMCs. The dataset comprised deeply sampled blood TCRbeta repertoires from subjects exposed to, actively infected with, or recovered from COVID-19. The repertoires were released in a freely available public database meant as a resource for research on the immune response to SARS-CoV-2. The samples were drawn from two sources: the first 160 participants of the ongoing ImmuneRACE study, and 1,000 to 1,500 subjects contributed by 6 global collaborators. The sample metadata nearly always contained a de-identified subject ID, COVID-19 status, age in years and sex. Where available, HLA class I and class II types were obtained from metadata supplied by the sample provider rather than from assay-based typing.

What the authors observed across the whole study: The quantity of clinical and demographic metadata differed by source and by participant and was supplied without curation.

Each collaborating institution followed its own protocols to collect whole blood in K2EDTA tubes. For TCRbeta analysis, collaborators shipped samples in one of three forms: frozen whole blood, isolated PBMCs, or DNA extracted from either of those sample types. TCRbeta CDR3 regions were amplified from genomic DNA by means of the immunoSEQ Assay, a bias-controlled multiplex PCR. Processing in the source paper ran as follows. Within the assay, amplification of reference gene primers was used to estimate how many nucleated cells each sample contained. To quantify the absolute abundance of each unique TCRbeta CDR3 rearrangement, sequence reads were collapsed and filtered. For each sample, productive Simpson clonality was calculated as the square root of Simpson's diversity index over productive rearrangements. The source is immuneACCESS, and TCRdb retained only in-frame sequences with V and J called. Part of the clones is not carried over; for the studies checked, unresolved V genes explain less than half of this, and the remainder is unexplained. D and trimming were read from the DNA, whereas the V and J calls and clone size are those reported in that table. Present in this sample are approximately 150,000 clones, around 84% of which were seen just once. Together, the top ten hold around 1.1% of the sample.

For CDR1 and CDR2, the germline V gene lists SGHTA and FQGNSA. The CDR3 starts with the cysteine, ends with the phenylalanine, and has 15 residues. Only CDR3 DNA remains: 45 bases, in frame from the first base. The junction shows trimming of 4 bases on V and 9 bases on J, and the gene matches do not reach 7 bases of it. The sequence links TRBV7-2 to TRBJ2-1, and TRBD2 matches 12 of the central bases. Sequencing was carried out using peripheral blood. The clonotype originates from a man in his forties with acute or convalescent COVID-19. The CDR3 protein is CASSYLAGGPGEQFF. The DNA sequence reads TGTGCCAGCAGCTACCTAGCGGGGGGGCCAGGTGAGCAGTTCTTC. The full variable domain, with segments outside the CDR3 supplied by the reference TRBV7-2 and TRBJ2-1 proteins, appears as GAGVSQSPSNKVTEKGKDVELRCDPISGHTALYWYRQSLGQGLEFLIYFQGNSAPDKSGLPSDRFSAERTGGSVSTLTIQRTQQEDSAVYLCASSYLAGGPGEQFFGPGTRLTVL.